This TCR beta chain emerged from a study of Graves' ophthalmopathy and Graves' hyperthyroidism. Trimming stripped 5 bases from V and 3 bases from J, with 14 bases between. This CDR3 is 14 amino acids long. In germline, CDR1 is SGHTA, CDR2 FQGNSA. This clonotype was observed a few times. The TCR beta CDR3 regions underwent amplification from RNA transcripts. The workflow started with a first-round RT-PCR run with HTBI primers and then moved on to a second-round multiplex PCR. TCRdb fed the multiplex PCR reads into MiXCR, producing one record per CDR3 protein. The sample has almost 750,000 distinct CDR3 sequences, approximately 40% seen once.

Sample: peripheral blood. This TCR was sampled from an adult man with Graves' ophthalmopathy. The genes are TRBV7-2 and TRBJ2-7; D is unresolved. In DNA, the CDR3 is TGTGCCAGCAGCGAATCCGGTAGGTTCTACGAGCAGTACTTC. This sequence encodes CASSESGRFYEQYF.